This note documents a single T cell receptor beta chain sequence. These data belong to a study of blood T cell repertoires in COVID-19. Study overall: Whether acute or convalescent, the COVID-19 samples came from the United States, Italy and Spain.

V was shortened by 3 bases and J by 3 bases, with 9 bases between the two germline ends. The CDR3 covers 15 residues. The germline gives CDR1 LNHNV, CDR2 YYDKDF (reference sequence). The method was immunoSEQ multiplex PCR; TCRdb's version includes in-frame clones alone and lacks a portion of them. The table lists about 140,000 clones, approximately 82% of them singletons, with 1.6% in the top ten. The origin of this receptor is a human donor in a cohort sampled during active COVID-19. The chain uses TRBV15 and TRBJ2-6, with a possible D match to TRBD1 (5 bases). The sequenced sample was peripheral blood. CDR3 sequence (DNA): TGTGCCACCAGCAGTGGGGCAAGTGGGGCCAACGTCCTGACTTTC. It encodes CATSSGASGANVLTF.